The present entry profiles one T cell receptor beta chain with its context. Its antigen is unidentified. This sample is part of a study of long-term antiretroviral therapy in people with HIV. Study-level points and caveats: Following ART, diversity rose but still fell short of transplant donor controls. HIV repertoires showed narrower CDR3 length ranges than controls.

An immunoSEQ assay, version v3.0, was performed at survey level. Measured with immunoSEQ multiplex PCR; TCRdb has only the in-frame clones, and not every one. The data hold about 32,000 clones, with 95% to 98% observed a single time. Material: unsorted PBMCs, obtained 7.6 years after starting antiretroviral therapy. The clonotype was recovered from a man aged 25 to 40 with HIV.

CDR3: CASSFLAEETQYF. The DNA of the CDR3 is TGTGCCAGCAGCTTCTTAGCAGAAGAGACCCAGTACTTC. V usage is TRBV7-8 and J usage is TRBJ2-5; no definite D call. V was clipped by 3 bases and J by 3 bases, with 8 bases between them. CDR3 length equals 13 residues. Germline CDR1 and CDR2: SGHVS and FQNEAQ.